What follows are 27 T cell receptor beta chains derived from one specimen sequenced in a study of blood T cells in healthy people across ages. PCR was performed a second time for roughly 7 to 11 cycles using a sample-barcoded 5' primer and a J-beta primer mix. TCRdb reanalysed the 5' RACE reads using MiXCR and keeps one entry per CDR3 protein. The sample includes 710,000 or so distinct CDR3 sequences, approximately 31% of them seen just once. Sequenced: blood. Receptor source: a woman aged 80 or older in good health.

V is TRBV7-2 and J is TRBJ1-2; the match to TRBD1 covers 9 bases. In germline, CDR1 is SGHTA, CDR2 FQGNSA. Germline trimming cut 4 bases from V and 5 bases from J; bases unmatched to any gene: 5. The CDR3 has 14 residues. The CDR3 reads CASSSGDRAYGYTF. The DNA for the CDR3 is TGTGCCAGCAGCTCAGGGGACAGGGCTTATGGCTACACCTTC.

This chain uses TRBV28 with TRBJ2-3; TRBD2 matches 12 bases. CDR3 size: 20 residues. Germline V CDR1 and CDR2: MDHEN, SYDVKM. With V trimmed by 5 bases and J by 3 bases, 18 bases remained unmatched. The CDR3 DNA reads TGTGCCAGCAGTGGAAGGACAGGGCCTAGCGGGGGGGCGGGGACAGATACGCAGTATTTT. The encoded protein is CASSGRTGPSGGAGTDTQYF.

This clonotype was picked up many times. V gene TRBV30 combines with J gene TRBJ2-7; 8 bases agree with TRBD1. Germline CDR1 reads GTSNPN; CDR2 reads SVGIG (reference sequence). The J segment lost 0 bases and the V segment lost 1 base, leaving 2 bases of the junction unmatched. The CDR3 extends over 14 amino acids. CDR3 loop: CAWSAGTGSYEQYF. The CDR3 DNA reads as TGTGCCTGGAGTGCTGGGACAGGCTCCTACGAGCAGTACTTC.

This clonotype has at least ten counts. The V and J genes are TRBV5-1 and TRBJ1-1, with 7 bases lining up with TRBD1. The CDR3 sequence is 14 residues long. Trimming at V came to 3 bases and at J to 5 bases, leaving 7 bases not matched to a gene. Germline lookup yields CDR1 SGHRS and CDR2 YFSETQ. The CDR3 here is CASSSQQGRTEAFF. In DNA, the CDR3 is TGCGCCAGCAGCTCCCAACAGGGGCGGACTGAAGCTTTCTTT.

The rearrangement links TRBV4-3 to TRBJ1-5; D ambiguous. V lost 0 bases to trimming and J lost 5 bases, with 5 bases between them. Germline loops: CDR1 LGHNA, CDR2 YSLEER. CDR3 length equals 13 residues. The CDR3 DNA reads as TGCGCCAGCAGCCAAGATGAGGATCAGCCCCAGCATTTT. Its protein product is CASSQDEDQPQHF.

This clonotype was seen ten or more times. The chain employs TRBV10-2 and TRBJ1-2, with 7 positions matching TRBD1. Per the germline V gene, CDR1 is WSHSY and CDR2 is SAAADI. Unmatched junction bases numbered 2, after V lost 4 bases and J lost 0 bases. The CDR3 extends over 14 amino acids. CDR3: CASSGTGSNYGYTF. The CDR3 bases are TGCGCCAGCAGTGGGACAGGTTCTAACTATGGCTACACCTTC.

Many counts were recorded for this clonotype. The chain combines TRBV10-3 with TRBJ2-3, with TRBD2 matching 14 bases. V dropped 4 bases and J dropped 0; count of bases not matched to a gene: 18. CDR1 is ENHRY, CDR2 SYGVKD, per germline. CDR3 length: 22 amino acids. CDR3 in amino acids: CAISANTGTSGGTVTSTDTQYF. DNA of the CDR3: TGTGCCATCAGTGCGAACACCGGGACTAGCGGGGGAACCGTAACTAGCACAGATACGCAGTATTTT.

This clonotype was counted a few times. One base away lies a much larger clone, so this may be a sequencing read error. The chain is built from TRBV20-1 and TRBJ2-7; TRBD2 matches 7 bases. V was clipped by 2 bases and J by 7 bases; unmatched bases: 11. Germline lookup yields CDR1 DFQATT and CDR2 SNEGSKA (reference sequence). The CDR3 covers 14 residues. The CDR3 sequence is CSARPGGSYNEQYF. In DNA form, the CDR3 reads TGCAGTGCTAGACCGGGAGGCTCCTACAATGAGCAGTACTTC.

This clonotype has a handful of counts. This chain connects TRBV5-6 to TRBJ1-1; 8 nucleotides match TRBD1. This CDR3 comprises 17 residues. Unmatched junction bases numbered 12, after V lost 4 bases and J lost 1 base. Looked up from germline, CDR1 is SGHDT and CDR2 is YYEEEE. CDR3 DNA: TGTGCCAGCAGCATGTTCTACCCCGGGACAGGGAACACTGAAGCTTTCTTT. It specifies CASSMFYPGTGNTEAFF.

The J gene is TRBJ2-7, the V gene TRBV7-2, with TRBD2 identical over 12 bases. The CDR3 runs 17 residues. The V gene's germline CDR1 is SGHTA and CDR2 FQGNSA. Germline trimming cut 4 bases from V and 0 bases from J; bases unmatched to any gene: 7. CDR3 bases: TGTGCCAGCAGCTCGGGACTAGCGGGCTCTAGCTCCTACGAGCAGTACTTC. This codes for CASSSGLAGSSSYEQYF.

This clonotype was seen once. J is TRBJ2-1 and V is TRBV7-9, with 8 bases identical to TRBD1. The V segment lost 5 bases and the J segment 5 bases; nucleotides outside the gene matches: 8. In germline, CDR1 is SEHNR, CDR2 FQNEAQ (reference sequence). The CDR3 consists of 15 residues. The CDR3 reads CASSPRTGRHNEQFF. CDR3 in DNA: TGTGCCAGCAGCCCCCGGACAGGGAGACACAATGAGCAGTTCTTC.

This clonotype was picked up one time. The chain joins TRBV4-2 to TRBJ2-1; 10 nucleotides line up with TRBD2. This CDR3 spans 16 amino acids. After removal of 1 base from V and 6 bases from J, the junction contained 6 bases not matched to a gene. CDR1 LGHNA and CDR2 YNFKEQ come from the germline V gene. The CDR3 DNA is TGTGCCAGCAGCCAAGGTCCTAGCGGGAGACTCAATGAGCAGTTCTTC. Its protein is CASSQGPSGRLNEQFF.

This clonotype has only a few counts. The rearrangement uses TRBV3-1 and TRBJ2-5; 9 bases map to TRBD2. This CDR3 comprises 14 residues. V lost 2 bases to trimming and J lost 5 bases; unmatched junction nucleotides: 3. Germline lookup yields CDR1 LGHDT and CDR2 YNNKEL (reference sequence). CDR3 sequence: CASSQIGLAETQYF. The DNA of the CDR3 is TGTGCCAGCAGCCAAATTGGACTAGCGGAGACCCAGTACTTC.

This clonotype was picked up a small number of times. A much bigger clone sits one base away, suggesting this may be a read error. V gene TRBV10-2 combines with J gene TRBJ2-1, with TRBD1 as a possible D gene (5 bases). This CDR3 comprises 13 residues. V shed 6 bases and J shed 13 bases, with 19 bases lying between them. The germline V gene encodes CDR1 WSHSY and CDR2 SAAADI. CDR3 sequence: CASRTTVQETQFF. The CDR3 coding sequence is TGCGCCAGCAGGACGACAGTCCAAGAGACCCAGTTCTTC.

The gene calls are TRBV30 and TRBJ1-1; D is unclear. This CDR3 region has 15 residues. Deletions cut 4 bases from V and 1 base from J, with 16 bases between. Germline lookup yields CDR1 GTSNPN and CDR2 SVGIG (reference sequence). The CDR3 sequence is CAWTTSWASNTEAFF. The CDR3, as DNA: TGTGCCTGGACCACCTCATGGGCCTCGAACACTGAAGCTTTCTTT.

V and J are TRBV5-6 and TRBJ2-3; perhaps TRBD1 as D (6 bases). This CDR3 region has 15 residues. Germline V gives CDR1 SGHDT, CDR2 YYEEEE. Trimming removed 3 bases from V and 0 bases from J, with 11 bases in between. The CDR3 DNA reads as TGTGCCAGCAGCTGGCAGGGGCCTAGCACAGATACGCAGTATTTT. As protein: CASSWQGPSTDTQYF.

In this sample, this clonotype turned up many times. J is TRBJ2-1 and V is TRBV30; 9 positions agree with TRBD2. CDR3 length equals 15 residues. Germline assignment: CDR1 GTSNPN and CDR2 SVGIG (reference sequence). The trim removed 0 bases at V and 15 bases at J, leaving 15 bases unmatched. The CDR3 nucleotides read TGTGCCTGGAGTGTAGATGAGACAGCGGGGGGAACACCGTTCTTC. Encoded protein: CAWSVDETAGGTPFF.

The V gene is TRBV6-6, the J gene TRBJ2-7; D might be TRBD1 (6 bases). Germline V gene sequence: CDR1 MNHNY, CDR2 SVGAGI (reference sequence). Trimming pared 6 bases from V and 5 bases from J, leaving 8 bases between. The CDR3 totals 11 residues. CDR3 region: CASRKGDEQYF. The CDR3 DNA reads TGTGCCAGCAGAAAGGGGGACGAGCAGTACTTC.

The V call is TRBV12-3 or TRBV12-4, the J call TRBJ2-2; 12 nucleotides line up with TRBD2. V was clipped by 5 bases and J by 7 bases; unmatched bases: 5. The CDR3 spans 15 residues. In nucleotides, the CDR3 is TGTGCCAGCAGTGTGACTAGCGGGGGAGTCGGGGAGCTGTTTTTT. This codes for CASSVTSGGVGELFF.

The chain couples TRBV6-6 to TRBJ1-3; D call uncertain. Germline CDR1 reads MNHNY; CDR2 reads SVGAGI (reference sequence). With 6 bases removed from V and 3 bases from J, the gap between germline ends came to 15 bases. This CDR3 has 15 amino acids. The CDR3 sequence is CASRRATAFGNTIYF. CDR3 DNA sequence: TGTGCCAGCAGGAGGGCGACGGCTTTTGGAAACACCATATATTTT.

The chain has TRBV6-2 or TRBV6-3 and TRBJ2-2; D gene unclear. Trimming removed 8 bases at V and 5 bases at J, with 12 bases between. The CDR3 totals 13 residues. Germline V CDR1 and CDR2: MNHEY, SVGEGT. CDR3 loop: CASFEWATGELFF. The CDR3, as DNA: TGTGCCAGCTTCGAATGGGCTACCGGGGAGCTGTTTTTT.

This clonotype was seen a handful of times. The chain employs TRBV4-1 and TRBJ1-5; possible D gene TRBD1, 6 bases. The CDR3 loop spans 15 amino acids. V shed 3 bases and J shed 4 bases, with 13 bases lying between them. Germline V gene lookup returns CDR1 MGHRA and CDR2 YSYEKL. CDR3 nucleotides: TGCGCCAGCAGCCAGGTAGCAGGGGCTAATCAGCCCCAGCATTTT. Its protein product is CASSQVAGANQPQHF.

This clonotype was seen only once. The chain has TRBV6-5 and TRBJ2-6, with D possibly TRBD2 on 5 matching bases. There are 17 residues in the CDR3. Trimming took off 0 bases at V and 4 bases at J, with 13 bases between the two ends. CDR1 MNHEY and CDR2 SVGAGI come from the germline V gene. This chain's CDR3 is CASSYSIEGSGANVLTF. DNA of the CDR3: TGTGCCAGCAGTTACTCGATCGAAGGGAGCGGGGCCAACGTCCTGACTTTC.

Comments on this clonotype: This clone may be a read error of a much larger clone one base away. The V gene is TRBV5-1, the J gene TRBJ2-7, with D maybe TRBD1 (6 bases). Trimming stripped 5 bases from V and 10 bases from J, with 22 bases between. Germline V gives CDR1 SGHRS, CDR2 YFSETQ. This CDR3 has 14 amino acids. CDR3 DNA: TGCGCCAGCAGTCGACAGGCTTACCAAGAGGCCCAGTACTTC. Translating gives CASSRQAYQEAQYF. Combining the CDR3 with reference TRBV5-1 and TRBJ2-7 gives the whole variable domain KAGVTQTPRYLIKTRGQQVTLSCSPISGHRSVSWYQQTPGQGLQFLFEYFSETQRNKGNFPGRFSGRQFSNSRSEMNVSTLELGDSALYLCASSRQAYQEAQYFGPGTRLTVT.

This clonotype was seen repeatedly, ten times or more. The chain joins TRBV7-3 to TRBJ2-5, with 9 bases fitting TRBD2. V trimming: 1 base; J trimming: 4 bases; junction bases outside the gene matches: 4. The germline V gene has CDR1 SGHTA and CDR2 FQGTGA. The CDR3 has 15 amino acids. CDR3 sequence: CASSLMASGVETQYF. The DNA of the CDR3 is TGTGCCAGCAGCTTAATGGCTAGCGGGGTAGAGACCCAGTACTTC.

Ten or more counts support this clonotype. The J gene is TRBJ2-5, the V gene TRBV29-1; 12 bases align to TRBD2. This CDR3 comprises 15 residues. Per the germline V gene, CDR1 is SQVTM and CDR2 is ANQGSEA. Unmatched junction bases numbered 7, after V lost 4 bases and J lost 4 bases. This CDR3 is CSVGLAGGPGETQYF. CDR3 DNA sequence: TGCAGCGTTGGCCTAGCGGGGGGGCCGGGAGAGACCCAGTACTTC.

This clonotype was detected only a few times. The gene calls are TRBV7-3 and TRBJ2-3; 8 positions agree with TRBD2. Germline lookup yields CDR1 SGHTA and CDR2 FQGTGA. This CDR3 is built from 14 residues. V trimming: 4 bases; J trimming: 14 bases; junction bases outside the gene matches: 14. The CDR3 loop is CASSSNGGGRARYF. In DNA, the CDR3 is TGTGCCAGCAGCTCAAACGGGGGGGGTAGGGCCCGGTATTTT.